A selection of T cell receptor beta chains follows, all from one sample in a study of PD-1 blockade in classical Hodgkin lymphoma. The assay was immunoSEQ multiplex PCR, and TCRdb's table has in-frame clones only and misses some. Among several thousand clones listed, 76% were seen once. Specimen: peripheral blood mononuclear cells (PBMCs), collected before the second cycle of nivolumab. The receptors come from a human donor with classical Hodgkin lymphoma. The CDR3 runs from the conserved cysteine through the conserved F or W. A D gene is named only where the DNA matches it firmly.

V gene: TRBV27
D gene: TRBD2
J gene: NA
CDR3 protein: CASTELAGVDRSEQYF

V gene: TRBV7-3
D gene: TRBD1
J gene: TRBJ2-3
CDR3 protein: CASSFLAGTGLTDTQYF

V gene: TRBV5-8
D gene: TRBD1
J gene: TRBJ2-7
CDR3 protein: CASRGTGRIRYEQYF

V gene: TRBV28
D gene: TRBD1
J gene: TRBJ1-1
CDR3 protein: CASSVPGDRVDGTEAFF

V gene: TRBV13
D gene: TRBD1
J gene: TRBJ1-2
CDR3 protein: CASSHGTGDYGYTF

V gene: TRBV27
D gene: NA
J gene: TRBJ1-1
CDR3 protein: CASSLSGIGTEAFF

V gene: TRBV15
D gene: TRBD1
J gene: TRBJ2-5
CDR3 protein: CATSPPGQGAETQYF

V gene: TRBV11-3
D gene: NA
J gene: TRBJ1-1
CDR3 protein: CASSGGGTEAFF

V gene: TRBV19
D gene: TRBD1
J gene: TRBJ1-5
CDR3 protein: CASSMDRNQPQHF

V gene: TRBV5-4
D gene: NA
J gene: TRBJ1-2
CDR3 protein: CASSLGAGGAYGYTF

V gene: TRBV6-6
D gene: NA
J gene: TRBJ2-7
CDR3 protein: CASSGFSPYEQYF

V gene: TRBV21-1
D gene: NA
J gene: TRBJ2-4
CDR3 protein: CASSARKGMANIQYF